The next 14 T cell receptor beta chains were all read from a single sample in a study of OX40 agonist ivuxolimab in advanced cancers. Library method: the immunoSEQ multiplex PCR assay. As stored in TCRdb, this immuneACCESS dataset retains in-frame rearrangements with V and J assigned. A fraction of the clones does not appear; measured against another copy, unresolved V genes explain less than half of the discrepancy, and the remainder lacks a known reason. Here the sample has about 81,000 clones; about 86% occur a single time. The top ten constitute approximately 6.3% of the sample. Material: CD4+ or CD8+ T cells sorted from blood, obtained in a trial of the OX40 agonist ivuxolimab. Receptor source: an adult with an advanced solid tumor such as melanoma, head and neck, liver or kidney cancer.

The chain combines TRBV18 with TRBJ2-3; 9 bases align to TRBD1. The ends lost 5 bases at V and 4 bases at J; junction bases unmatched: 4. CDR3 length: 14 amino acids. Germline values: CDR1 KGHSH, CDR2 LQKENI. Written as DNA, the CDR3 is TGTGCCAGCTCATATGGGACAGGGCCAGATACGCAGTATTTT. Translating it yields CASSYGTGPDTQYF.

The CDR3 spells CATSLQDGHGELFF. For the CDR3, the DNA is TGTGCCACCAGCCTTCAGGACGGGCACGGGGAGCTGTTTTTT. V gene TRBV15 combines with J gene TRBJ2-2; D call uncertain. From germline, CDR1 is LNHNV and CDR2 YYDKDF (reference sequence). The CDR3 contains 14 residues. Trimming cost V 5 bases and J 7 bases, with 14 bases left between them.

CDR3 loop: CASSLYQNEKLFF. CDR3 coding DNA: TGTGCCAGCAGCTTGTACCAAAATGAAAAACTGTTTTTT. The chain has TRBV5-6 and TRBJ1-4; D call uncertain. V was trimmed by 1 base and J by 5 bases, leaving 6 bases between them. This CDR3 has 13 residues. Germline V lookup: CDR1 SGHDT, CDR2 YYEEEE.

V gene TRBV2 combines with J gene TRBJ2-7, with D maybe TRBD2 (5 bases). Germline CDR1 is SNHLY and CDR2 is FYNNEI. This CDR3 is 11 amino acids long. Trimming pared 8 bases from V and 2 bases from J, leaving 7 bases between. CDR3 loop: CASLATYEQYF. CDR3 nucleotide sequence: TGTGCCAGCCTAGCAACCTACGAGCAGTACTTC.

The rearrangement joins TRBV28 to TRBJ2-7; TRBD1 matches at 7 bases. The ends lost 7 bases at V and 4 bases at J; junction bases unmatched: 10. The germline V gene encodes CDR1 MDHEN and CDR2 SYDVKM. The CDR3 is 14 residues long. The CDR3 coding sequence is TGTGCCAGCAAGGTGGAAGGGGGCTATTACGAGCAGTACTTC. Translated: CASKVEGGYYEQYF.

This clone was picked up one time. The chain recombines TRBV28 with TRBJ1-5; TRBD1 is a possible D gene (5 bases). V lost 4 bases and J lost 7, with 14 bases in between. This CDR3 spans 14 amino acids. Germline CDR1 reads MDHEN; CDR2 reads SYDVKM. CDR3 protein: CASSSPTAGQPQHF. The CDR3 bases are TGTGCCAGCAGTTCTCCGACAGCAGGGCAGCCCCAGCATTTT.

Notes on this clone: The junction differs from germline at one of its ends, possibly a read error. The chain carries TRBV29-1 and TRBJ1-1; tentatively, D is TRBD1 (6 bases). The germline V gene encodes CDR1 SQVTM and CDR2 ANQGSEA. The CDR3 runs 13 residues. The CDR3 loop is CSVGGGEVTAAFF. CDR3 coding DNA: TGCAGCGTGGGAGGGGGGGAAGTTACTGCAGCTTTCTTT.

This chain connects TRBV28 to TRBJ1-6; D ambiguous. Looked up from germline, CDR1 is MDHEN and CDR2 is SYDVKM. V lost 2 bases and J 8 bases, leaving 13 bases between the germline ends. This CDR3 has 15 amino acids. The CDR3: CASSLIPPADSPLHF. The CDR3 nucleotides read TGTGCCAGCAGTTTAATCCCCCCCGCAGATTCACCCCTCCACTTT. The whole variable domain, remainder taken from reference TRBV28 and TRBJ1-6, is DVKVTQSSRYLVKRTGEKVFLECVQDMDHENMFWYRQDPGLGLRLIYFSYDVKMKEKGDIPEGYSVSREKKERFSLILESASTNQTSMYLCASSLIPPADSPLHFGNGTRLTVT.

The chain couples TRBV6-1 to TRBJ1-2; 9 nucleotides align to TRBD1. The V and J ends lost 4 bases and 5 bases, in that order; junction bases with no gene match: 8. The CDR3 totals 15 residues. The V gene's germline CDR1 is MNHNS and CDR2 SASEGT. CDR3 DNA sequence: TGTGCCAGCAGTGGGGGACAGGGCCAGAGGTATGGCTACACCTTC. It codes for CASSGGQGQRYGYTF.

V usage is TRBV7-6 and J usage is TRBJ1-4; D not certain. V lost 3 bases and J lost 10, with 12 bases in between. Germline V gives CDR1 SGHVS, CDR2 FNYEAQ. The CDR3 sequence is 13 residues long. In nucleotides, the CDR3 is TGTGCCAGCAGCTTCTCGGGCCTAGGAAAACTGTTTTTT. It specifies CASSFSGLGKLFF.

This clone is medium-sized (0.01 to 0.1%) within its sample. The rearrangement uses TRBV4-2 and TRBJ2-3; 10 nucleotides align to TRBD2. Looked up from germline, CDR1 is LGHNA and CDR2 is YNFKEQ. The trim removed 0 bases at V and 1 base at J, leaving 7 bases unmatched. The CDR3 extends over 18 amino acids. CDR3 sequence reads: CASSQEQLGTSGTDTQYF. CDR3 in DNA: TGTGCCAGCAGCCAAGAGCAACTCGGGACTAGCGGCACAGATACGCAGTATTTT.

The chain couples TRBV7-9 to TRBJ1-4; 7 bases line up with TRBD1. V lost 5 bases, J lost 0 bases, and 3 bases stayed unmatched. CDR3 length equals 15 residues. Germline V gene sequence: CDR1 SEHNR, CDR2 FQNEAQ (reference sequence). The CDR3 is CASSPGQATNEKLFF. In DNA, the CDR3 is TGTGCCAGCAGCCCAGGACAGGCAACTAATGAAAAACTGTTTTTT.

The V call is TRBV29-1, the J call TRBJ1-4; weak D call: TRBD1 (6 bases). This CDR3 is built from 14 residues. V was shortened by 4 bases and J by 3 bases, with 12 bases between the two germline ends. Germline V CDR1 and CDR2: SQVTM, ANQGSEA. In DNA, the CDR3 is TGCAGCGTTGGGTCCAGGGGTTCTAATGAAAAACTGTTTTTT. Translating gives CSVGSRGSNEKLFF.

The J gene is TRBJ1-4, the V gene TRBV7-2; no firm D call. The CDR3 is 16 amino acids. CDR1 is SGHTA, CDR2 FQGNSA, per germline. V gave up 0 bases and J gave up 6 bases, with 14 bases separating them. The CDR3 protein is CASSLATVGRDEKLFF. The CDR3 DNA reads as TGTGCCAGCAGCTTAGCTACGGTAGGGAGGGATGAAAAACTGTTTTTT.